The 12 T cell receptor beta chains presented below share a single source sample, sequenced in a study of blood T cell repertoires in COVID-19. Sequencing used immunoSEQ multiplex PCR; TCRdb keeps in-frame clones, though not all of them. The table includes under 200,000 clones, over 70% detected once. Sequencing was performed on peripheral blood. These receptors came from an older man with acute or convalescent COVID-19.

The rearrangement links TRBV19 to TRBJ1-1; TRBD1 matches at 9 bases. The V gene's germline CDR1 is LNHDA and CDR2 SQIVND (reference sequence). The CDR3 has 14 amino acids. J lost 5 bases, V lost 4 bases, and 5 bases had no gene match. The CDR3 sequence: CASSTQGAPTEAFF. In nucleotides, the CDR3 is TGTGCCAGTAGTACACAGGGGGCGCCGACTGAAGCTTTCTTT.

This clone was seen many times. The J gene is TRBJ1-1, the V gene TRBV2; the match to TRBD1 covers 7 bases. Germline-derived CDR1 and CDR2 are SNHLY and FYNNEI. CDR3 length: 11 amino acids. The CDR3, as DNA: TGTGGAGGGGGCAAGAACACTGAAGCTTTCTTT. Amino acids: CGGGKNTEAFF.

The rearrangement links TRBV21-1 to TRBJ1-1; TRBD1, the D gene given by the table, was not confirmed from the DNA. TRBV21-1 is noted as a pseudogene. The CDR3 loop spans 15 amino acids. The CDR3 region is CASRRIQGNVTEAFF. The CDR3 DNA reads TGTGCCAGCAGAAGAATACAGGGGAATGTCACTGAAGCTTTCTTT.

CDR3 loop: CASSPSTGFGYGYTF. The DNA of the CDR3 is TGTGCCAGCTCACCATCGACAGGGTTCGGATATGGCTACACCTTC. V usage is TRBV18 and J usage is TRBJ1-2; 7 nucleotides line up with TRBD1. Germline CDR1 is KGHSH and CDR2 is LQKENI. The CDR3 has 15 residues. V shed 2 bases, J shed 5 bases, and the junction held 8 bases outside the gene matches. Full variable domain (missing parts from reference TRBV18 and TRBJ1-2): NAGVMQNPRHLVRRRGQEARLRCSPMKGHSHVYWYRQLPEEGLKFMVYLQKENIIDESGMPKERFSAEFPKEGPSILRIQQVVRGDSAAYFCASSPSTGFGYGYTFGSGTRLTVV.

V is TRBV27 and J is TRBJ1-6, with D possibly matching TRBD1 (6 bases). The length of the CDR3 is 16 residues. CDR1 and CDR2 from the germline V gene are MNHEY and SMNVEV (reference sequence). The germline V and J ends were trimmed by 3 bases and 9 bases, with 18 bases remaining between them. The CDR3 loop reads CASSLSTQGFGSPLHF. DNA for the CDR3: TGTGCCAGCAGTTTGTCGACCCAGGGGTTTGGTTCACCCCTCCACTTT.

This clone showed up just a few times. The rearrangement joins TRBV21-1 to TRBJ2-7; the D segment call TRBD1 is taken from the table without a DNA check. TRBV21-1 is marked as a pseudogene. The CDR3 totals 13 residues. The CDR3 loop is CASRGQGFDEQYF. CDR3 nucleotides: TGTGCCAGCCGTGGACAGGGATTTGACGAGCAGTACTTC.

This clone was counted a few times. The chain couples TRBV20-1 to TRBJ2-1; D gene unclear. The V and J ends lost 6 bases and 6 bases respectively, with 9 bases between them. This CDR3 comprises 11 residues. Germline CDR1 is DFQATT and CDR2 is SNEGSKA (reference sequence). CDR3 protein: CSADSTNEQFF. CDR3 sequence (DNA): TGCAGTGCCGATTCTACCAATGAGCAGTTCTTC.

The V and J genes are TRBV27 and TRBJ2-3; maybe TRBD2 (8 bases). V lost 6 bases and J lost 6, with 19 bases in between. CDR1 MNHEY and CDR2 SMNVEV come from the germline V gene (reference sequence). The CDR3 extends over 15 amino acids. The chain's CDR3 is CASRVRGGGGDTQYF. CDR3 bases: TGTGCCAGCAGAGTCAGGGGGGGCGGGGGGGATACGCAGTATTTT.

The chain recombines TRBV5-6 with TRBJ2-1, with D tentatively TRBD1 (6 bases). Trimming took off 2 bases at V and 2 bases at J, with 11 bases between the two ends. This CDR3 is built from 15 residues. Germline V gene lookup returns CDR1 SGHDT and CDR2 YYEEEE. CDR3 bases: TGTGCCAGCAGCTTCCGGACAGTAACCTACAATGAGCAGTTCTTC. It specifies CASSFRTVTYNEQFF. The full variable domain, rest sourced from reference TRBV5-6 and TRBJ2-1, is DAGVTQSPTHLIKTRGQQVTLRCSPKSGHDTVSWYQQALGQGPQFIFQYYEEEERQRGNFPDRFSGHQFPNYSSELNVNALLLGDSALYLCASSFRTVTYNEQFFGPGTRLTVL.

As to this clone: Other DNA sequences in the same sample also yield this CDR3. The chain combines TRBV7-9 with TRBJ2-7, with D perhaps matching TRBD1 (6 bases). This CDR3 contains 13 residues. Germline loops: CDR1 SEHNR, CDR2 FQNEAQ (reference sequence). Trimming removed 3 bases at V and 4 bases at J, with 10 bases between. The CDR3 here is CASSFGGGYEQYF. The CDR3 DNA reads as TGTGCCAGCAGCTTTGGGGGCGGGTACGAGCAGTACTTC.

The chain combines TRBV28 with TRBJ1-1, with D possibly matching TRBD1 (6 bases). This CDR3 has 13 amino acids. V dropped 7 bases and J dropped 13 bases, with 22 bases sitting between them. Germline V gives CDR1 MDHEN, CDR2 SYDVKM. DNA of the CDR3: TGTGCCAGCAACACGGCCTTTCCGGGACATGGTTTCTTT. This sequence encodes CASNTAFPGHGFF. The variable domain in full, with the rest retrieved from reference TRBV28 and TRBJ1-1, is DVKVTQSSRYLVKRTGEKVFLECVQDMDHENMFWYRQDPGLGLRLIYFSYDVKMKEKGDIPEGYSVSREKKERFSLILESASTNQTSMYLCASNTAFPGHGFFGQGTRLTVV.

V is TRBV28 and J is TRBJ2-3, with D hard to call. This CDR3 has 16 amino acids. Germline loops: CDR1 MDHEN, CDR2 SYDVKM. Trimming left V 5 bases short and J 2 bases short, with 17 bases between. CDR3 nucleotide sequence: TGTGCCAGCAGTCCAGGTTTGTTCGAGAACACAGATACGCAGTATTTT. Amino acids: CASSPGLFENTDTQYF.